In this sample, the clone carrying this T cell receptor beta chain is large. The entry originates in a study of STAT5B mutations in CD4+ large granular lymphocyte leukemia. Repertoires were generated with immunoSEQ multiplex PCR, while TCRdb's copy carries only in-frame clones and drops some. The table lists roughly 25,000 clones, 74% of them singletons. The sample comprised CD4+ T cells from blood buffy coats. This receptor was obtained from a human donor in good health.

The CDR3, as DNA: TGTGCCAGCAGCTTAGAAAGTGGTTTCAACAATGAGCAGTTCTTC. Translating gives CASSLESGFNNEQFF. The rearrangement joins TRBV11-2 to TRBJ2-1; D not resolved. CDR3 size: 15 residues. Germline V CDR1 and CDR2: SGHAT, FQNNGV. Trimming stripped 0 bases from V and 5 bases from J, with 11 bases between. Drawing the rest from reference TRBV11-2 and TRBJ2-1, the complete variable domain is EAGVAQSPRYKIIEKRQSVAFWCNPISGHATLYWYQQILGQGPKLLIQFQNNGVVDDSQLPKDRFSAERLKGVDSTLKIQPAKLEDSAVYLCASSLESGFNNEQFFGPGTRLTVL.